Listed below are T cell receptor beta chains from one sample, sequenced in a study of blood T cell repertoires in COVID-19. The assay was immunoSEQ multiplex PCR, and TCRdb's table has in-frame clones only and misses some. The sample contains fewer than 200,000 clones, roughly 85% of which appear only once. The sequencing sample was made of PBMCs or T cells enriched from blood (not recorded which). These TCRs come from a woman between 50 and 59 years old who had recovered from COVID-19. Both conserved end residues are part of each CDR3. The D gene is left open where the match is weak. The size field is filled for only some rows; it gives once, few, many or a size class.

V gene: TRBV7-8
clone size: NA
D gene: NA
J gene: TRBJ1-1
CDR3 protein: CASSLSPSGRFMNTEAFF
CDR3 DNA: TGTGCCAGCAGCTTATCTCCCAGCGGAAGGTTCATGAACACTGAAGCTTTCTTT

V gene: TRBV5-6
clone size: NA
D gene: NA
J gene: TRBJ1-2
CDR3 protein: CASSKVVGALYGYTF
CDR3 DNA: TGTGCCAGCAGCAAAGTGGTGGGGGCTCTCTATGGCTACACCTTC

V gene: TRBV28
clone size: NA
D gene: TRBD1
J gene: TRBJ2-5
CDR3 protein: CASSLYGGQAETQYF
CDR3 DNA: TGTGCCAGCAGTTTATATGGGGGACAGGCGGAGACCCAGTACTTC

V gene: TRBV30
clone size: once
D gene: NA
J gene: TRBJ2-5
CDR3 protein: CARRRGETQYF
CDR3 DNA: TGTGCCAGGCGACGGGGAGAGACCCAGTACTTC

V gene: TRBV11-3
clone size: NA
D gene: TRBD2
J gene: TRBJ2-3
CDR3 protein: CASSSLGRGEADTQYF
CDR3 DNA: TGTGCCAGCAGCTCCCTCGGGAGGGGCGAGGCAGATACGCAGTATTTT

V gene: TRBV6-5
clone size: few
D gene: TRBD1
J gene: TRBJ2-6
CDR3 protein: CASSDRGAGANVLTF
CDR3 DNA: TGTGCCAGCAGCGACAGGGGGGCTGGGGCCAACGTCCTGACTTTC

V gene: TRBV11-3
clone size: once
D gene: TRBD2
J gene: TRBJ2-1
CDR3 protein: CASSLPGTSNEQFF
CDR3 DNA: TGTGCCAGCAGCTTACCCGGGACTAGCAATGAGCAGTTCTTC

V gene: TRBV27
clone size: many
D gene: TRBD1
J gene: TRBJ1-4
CDR3 protein: CASSRQGNEKLFF
CDR3 DNA: TGTGCCAGCAGCCGACAGGGTAATGAAAAACTGTTTTTT

V gene: TRBV6-5
clone size: once
D gene: TRBD1
J gene: TRBJ1-2
CDR3 protein: CASRPPTGSRSYTF
CDR3 DNA: TGTGCCAGCAGACCCCCGACAGGGTCAAGAAGCTACACCTTC

V gene: TRBV29-1
clone size: NA
D gene: NA
J gene: TRBJ1-3
CDR3 protein: CSVSPLAGNTIYF
CDR3 DNA: TGCAGCGTCTCCCCTCTAGCTGGAAACACCATATATTTT

V gene: TRBV27
clone size: NA
D gene: TRBD1
J gene: TRBJ1-2
CDR3 protein: CASTTGDYGYTF
CDR3 DNA: TGTGCCAGCACGACAGGGGACTATGGCTACACCTTC

V gene: TRBV9
clone size: NA
D gene: TRBD1
J gene: TRBJ2-1
CDR3 protein: CASSSTGTGVDSEQFF
CDR3 DNA: TGTGCCAGCAGCTCAACCGGGACAGGGGTTGATAGTGAGCAGTTCTTC

V gene: TRBV18
clone size: NA
D gene: NA
J gene: TRBJ1-2
CDR3 protein: CASSLTDRQNYGYTF
CDR3 DNA: TGTGCCAGCTCACTGACCGACAGGCAAAACTATGGCTACACCTTC

V gene: TRBV6-4
clone size: NA
D gene: NA
J gene: TRBJ2-2
CDR3 protein: CASSVSPNTGELFF
CDR3 DNA: TGTGCCAGCAGTGTGAGCCCGAACACCGGGGAGCTGTTTTTT

V gene: TRBV10-3
clone size: NA
D gene: TRBD1
J gene: TRBJ1-4
CDR3 protein: CAISSGGMDEKLFF
CDR3 DNA: TGTGCCATCAGTTCAGGGGGGATGGATGAAAAACTGTTTTTT

V gene: TRBV19
clone size: NA
D gene: TRBD1
J gene: TRBJ2-6
CDR3 protein: CASRTGAAGANVLTF
CDR3 DNA: TGTGCCAGTAGGACAGGGGCAGCAGGGGCCAACGTCCTGACTTTC

V gene: TRBV29-1
clone size: NA
D gene: TRBD2
J gene: TRBJ2-1
CDR3 protein: CSGEDGTSGRAYNEQFF
CDR3 DNA: TGCAGCGGTGAAGACGGGACTAGCGGGAGGGCCTACAATGAGCAGTTCTTC

V gene: TRBV19
clone size: NA
D gene: NA
J gene: TRBJ1-1
CDR3 protein: CASTVYGTEAFF
CDR3 DNA: TGTGCCAGTACGGTTTACGGCACTGAAGCTTTCTTT

V gene: TRBV18
clone size: NA
D gene: NA
J gene: TRBJ1-4
CDR3 protein: CASSPAWGATNEKLFF
CDR3 DNA: TGTGCCAGCTCACCGGCATGGGGGGCAACTAATGAAAAACTGTTTTTT

V gene: TRBV28
clone size: many
D gene: NA
J gene: TRBJ1-4
CDR3 protein: CASSPFSWEEREKLFF
CDR3 DNA: TGTGCCAGCAGTCCTTTCTCCTGGGAGGAACGCGAAAAACTGTTTTTT

V gene: TRBV4-3
clone size: NA
D gene: NA
J gene: TRBJ1-2
CDR3 protein: CASSQNEGDGYTF
CDR3 DNA: TGCGCCAGCAGCCAAAATGAGGGTGATGGCTACACCTTC

V gene: TRBV12-5
clone size: NA
D gene: TRBD1
J gene: TRBJ2-1
CDR3 protein: CASGLGQDSSYNEQFF
CDR3 DNA: TGTGCTAGTGGTCTCGGACAGGACAGCTCCTACAATGAGCAGTTCTTC

V gene: TRBV27
clone size: NA
D gene: TRBD1
J gene: TRBJ1-1
CDR3 protein: CASSPDRGLMNTEAFF
CDR3 DNA: TGTGCCAGCAGTCCGGACAGGGGGTTAATGAACACTGAAGCTTTCTTT

V gene: TRBV24-1
clone size: NA
D gene: NA
J gene: TRBJ2-2
CDR3 protein: CATRLPCRGQDTGELFF
CDR3 DNA: TGTGCCACCCGCCTGCCGTGTAGGGGCCAAGACACCGGGGAGCTGTTTTTT

V gene: TRBV2
clone size: NA
D gene: NA
J gene: TRBJ1-2
CDR3 protein: CASKKQGDGYTF
CDR3 DNA: TGTGCCAGCAAAAAACAGGGAGATGGCTACACCTTC

V gene: TRBV6-5
clone size: NA
D gene: NA
J gene: TRBJ1-6
CDR3 protein: CASSYSRTARAPLHF
CDR3 DNA: TGTGCCAGCAGTTACTCGAGGACCGCCAGGGCACCCCTCCACTTT

V gene: TRBV9
clone size: NA
D gene: NA
J gene: TRBJ1-2
CDR3 protein: CASSVEGQGRDGYTF
CDR3 DNA: TGTGCCAGCAGCGTAGAGGGGCAGGGGAGGGATGGCTACACCTTC

V gene: TRBV5-1
clone size: once
D gene: NA
J gene: TRBJ1-2
CDR3 protein: CASSLTNQGLDYGYTF
CDR3 DNA: TGCGCCAGCAGCTTGACCAACCAGGGGTTGGACTATGGCTACACCTTC

V gene: TRBV28
clone size: NA
D gene: NA
J gene: TRBJ1-1
CDR3 protein: CASSTPGVSGSF
CDR3 DNA: TGTGCCAGCAGCACCCCGGGGGTGTCCGGGTCTTTT

V gene: TRBV30
clone size: NA
D gene: NA
J gene: TRBJ1-3
CDR3 protein: CAWLKSSGNTIYF
CDR3 DNA: TGTGCCTGGTTAAAGAGCTCTGGAAACACCATATATTTT

V gene: TRBV28
clone size: NA
D gene: NA
J gene: TRBJ1-6
CDR3 protein: CASSLPGRLLHF
CDR3 DNA: TGTGCCAGCAGTTTGCCAGGGCGTCTCCTCCACTTT

V gene: TRBV5-1
clone size: NA
D gene: NA
J gene: TRBJ1-1
CDR3 protein: CASSPGVMNTEAFF
CDR3 DNA: TGCGCCAGCAGCCCGGGGGTCATGAACACTGAAGCTTTCTTT

V gene: TRBV4-2
clone size: NA
D gene: NA
J gene: TRBJ2-1
CDR3 protein: CASSQGVGSSYNEQFF
CDR3 DNA: TGTGCCAGCAGCCAAGGGGTGGGGAGCTCCTACAATGAGCAGTTCTTC

V gene: TRBV2
clone size: NA
D gene: NA
J gene: TRBJ2-2
CDR3 protein: CASRFRTSNTGELFF
CDR3 DNA: TGTGCCAGCAGGTTCCGGACAAGTAACACCGGGGAGCTGTTTTTT

V gene: TRBV18
clone size: NA
D gene: NA
J gene: TRBJ2-1
CDR3 protein: CASSPPLRGMQFF
CDR3 DNA: TGTGCCAGCTCACCACCCTTACGGGGTATGCAGTTCTTC

V gene: TRBV10-3
clone size: NA
D gene: TRBD1
J gene: TRBJ1-2
CDR3 protein: CAINKAQGVDYGYTF
CDR3 DNA: TGTGCCATCAACAAGGCTCAGGGGGTCGACTATGGCTACACCTTC

V gene: TRBV18
clone size: NA
D gene: TRBD1
J gene: TRBJ1-1
CDR3 protein: CASSPGQGMNTEAFF
CDR3 DNA: TGTGCCAGCTCACCGGGACAGGGCATGAACACTGAAGCTTTCTTT